The 30 T cell receptor beta chains given below trace back to one sample, sequenced in a study of beta chain features in type 1 diabetes. The study's findings and limits: People with Type 1 diabetes carried modestly yet significantly shorter TCRB CDR3s in all four CD4+ subsets.

As every portion of the isolated RNA was reverse transcribed, the sequencing read expressed TCRB transcripts. The protocol was immunoSEQ multiplex PCR, while the TCRdb copy is restricted to in-frame clones and leaves out a portion. The profile shows some 270,000 clones, 11% of them singletons. These receptors lack a known antigen. Sequencing was performed on naive CD4+ T cells from blood. The receptors were sampled from a man under 40 with type 1 diabetes.

The V and J genes are TRBV7-9 and TRBJ1-2, with 7 nucleotides matching TRBD1. Germline assignment: CDR1 SEHNR and CDR2 FQNEAQ (reference sequence). The V segment lost 1 base and the J segment 7 bases; nucleotides outside the gene matches: 6. The CDR3 covers 14 residues. CDR3 coding DNA: TGTGCCAGCAGCTTAGAAGGAGGGGGCGGTGGCTACACCTTC. This gives the protein CASSLEGGGGGYTF.

This clone showed up just a few times. The chain links TRBV15 to TRBJ1-5; 8 nucleotides match TRBD1. This CDR3 is 16 amino acids long. The J segment lost 5 bases and the V segment lost 4 bases, leaving 10 bases of the junction unmatched. CDR1 and CDR2 (germline): LNHNV, YYDKDF (reference sequence). The CDR3 nucleotides read TGTGCCACCAGCAAATTCAGGACAGGGTACGATCAGCCCCAGCATTTT. Translated, it gives CATSKFRTGYDQPQHF.

Only a few counts were recorded for this clone. The genes are TRBV6-5 and TRBJ2-2; perhaps TRBD2 as D (5 bases). The CDR3 covers 14 residues. V was pared by 7 bases and J by 0 bases, with 9 bases between. Per germline, CDR1 MNHEY and CDR2 SVGAGI. CDR3 nucleotide sequence: TGTGCCAGCACCCACGGGGCGAACACCGGGGAGCTGTTTTTT. It codes for CASTHGANTGELFF.

This clone was observed a few times. The CDR3 DNA follows: TGTGCCAGCTCCCCCGGGACAGGGGGCGTCTATGGCTACACCTTC. Translated: CASSPGTGGVYGYTF. This rearrangement joins TRBV18 to TRBJ1-2; the match to TRBD1 covers 12 bases. Germline V CDR1 and CDR2: KGHSH, LQKENI. V lost 6 bases, J lost 4 bases, and 6 bases stayed unmatched. The CDR3 spans 15 residues.

The CDR3 spells CASSLEGQGAEGYTF. As DNA, the CDR3 is TGTGCCAGCAGCTTAGAGGGACAGGGGGCGGAAGGCTACACCTTC. The rearrangement uses TRBV7-6 and TRBJ1-2; 12 bases agree with TRBD1. Per germline, CDR1 SGHVS and CDR2 FNYEAQ. The CDR3 is 15 amino acids. With V trimmed by 1 base and J by 8 bases, 5 bases remained unmatched.

This clone has more than one count but fewer than ten. V gene TRBV11-2 combines with J gene TRBJ2-7; D unresolved. V was trimmed by 11 bases and J by 1 base, leaving 12 bases between them. Germline lookup yields CDR1 SGHAT and CDR2 FQNNGV. CDR3 length: 12 residues. The CDR3 nucleotides are TGTGCCGTCCGAGGCAGTTCCTACGAGCAGTACTTC. Protein product: CAVRGSSYEQYF.

V gene TRBV9 combines with J gene TRBJ1-1; D gene ambiguous. Trimming stripped 0 bases from V and 6 bases from J, with 15 bases between. Germline CDR1 and CDR2: SGDLS and YYNGEE. The CDR3 spans 15 residues. Written as DNA, the CDR3 is TGTGCCAGCAGCGTAGACCCCCTTGAGGGCTCTGAAGCTTTCTTT. This encodes CASSVDPLEGSEAFF.

The genes are TRBV18 and TRBJ2-1; TRBD2 aligns across 8 bases. CDR1 is KGHSH and CDR2 is LQKENI in the germline V gene. The CDR3 spans 15 residues. V lost 1 base and J lost 4; bases outside the gene matches: 3. CDR3: CASSPLERGYNEQFF. The DNA of the CDR3 is TGTGCCAGCTCACCACTGGAGCGGGGGTACAATGAGCAGTTCTTC.

This clone was observed a few times. This rearrangement joins TRBV15 to TRBJ2-5; D possibly corresponds to TRBD2 (6 bases). Germline CDR1 is LNHNV and CDR2 is YYDKDF (reference sequence). Between the trimmed V and J ends, which lost 4 bases and 7 bases, there was a span of 19 bases. The CDR3 has 15 amino acids. CDR3 region: CATSKPAGDGGTQYF. CDR3 bases: TGTGCCACCAGCAAGCCAGCGGGTGACGGCGGGACCCAGTACTTC. Filled out from reference TRBV15 and TRBJ2-5, the complete variable domain reads DAMVIQNPRYQVTQFGKPVTLSCSQTLNHNVMYWYQQKSSQAPKLLFHYYDKDFNNEADTPDNFQSRRPNTSFCFLDIRSPGLGDTAMYLCATSKPAGDGGTQYFGPGTRLLVL.

This clone was detected a few times. The J gene is TRBJ2-1, the V gene TRBV7-2; D is uncertain. The germline V and J ends were trimmed by 1 base and 4 bases, with 8 bases remaining between them. Germline CDR1 and CDR2: SGHTA and FQGNSA. The CDR3 consists of 14 residues. The CDR3 sequence is CASSLGDNYNEQFF. The CDR3 nucleotides read TGTGCCAGCAGCTTAGGAGACAATTACAATGAGCAGTTCTTC.

The rearrangement uses TRBV7-9 and TRBJ2-4, with 7 bases matching TRBD1. The CDR3 has 16 residues. Germline-derived CDR1 and CDR2 are SEHNR and FQNEAQ (reference sequence). J gave up 0 bases and V 5 bases, and 7 bases lay outside the gene matches. The CDR3 loop is CASSMTGSPAKNIQYF. The CDR3 DNA follows: TGTGCCAGCAGCATGACAGGGTCACCAGCCAAAAACATTCAGTACTTC.

This sequence joins TRBV29-1 and TRBJ1-1; D unresolved. CDR1 SQVTM and CDR2 ANQGSEA come from the germline V gene. Trimming cost V 2 bases and J 0 bases, with 10 bases left between them. CDR3 size: 14 residues. CDR3: CSVEPGSMNTEAFF. The CDR3 region has the DNA TGCAGCGTTGAACCAGGAAGCATGAACACTGAAGCTTTCTTT.

The rearrangement joins TRBV11-2 to TRBJ1-2; 8 bases match TRBD1. Looked up from germline, CDR1 is SGHAT and CDR2 is FQNNGV. V lost 5 bases to trimming and J lost 4 bases; unmatched junction nucleotides: 3. CDR3 size: 13 residues. CDR3 in DNA: TGTGCCAGCAGCCGCACAGGGGGCTATGGCTACACCTTC. Its translation: CASSRTGGYGYTF.

The chain uses TRBV2 and TRBJ1-6, with 10 bases aligning to TRBD1. The CDR3 runs to 15 residues. V was clipped by 5 bases and J by 8 bases; unmatched bases: 6. Germline V gene data show CDR1 as SNHLY and CDR2 as FYNNEI. This CDR3 is CASSWDRGQDSPLHF. As DNA, the CDR3 is TGTGCCAGCAGTTGGGACAGGGGCCAGGATTCACCCCTCCACTTT.

The chain employs TRBV19 and TRBJ1-2; TRBD1 is a possible D gene (5 bases). Germline CDR1 LNHDA, CDR2 SQIVND (reference sequence). V lost 5 bases and J lost 1, with 8 bases in between. The CDR3 length is 13 residues. DNA for the CDR3: TGTGCCAGTAGTGACGACAGTAACTATGGCTACACCTTC. Residues: CASSDDSNYGYTF.

The chain uses TRBV7-9 and TRBJ1-1; the D is unclear. V gave up 6 bases and J gave up 3 bases, with 14 bases separating them. The CDR3 sequence is 14 residues long. Germline CDR1 and CDR2: SEHNR and FQNEAQ (reference sequence). The CDR3 loop reads CASSFGAGDTEAFF. The CDR3 nucleotides read TGTGCCAGCAGTTTCGGCGCGGGCGACACTGAAGCTTTCTTT.

The chain joins TRBV5-1 to TRBJ2-5; 9 positions match TRBD2. CDR3 size: 15 residues. V lost 6 bases and J lost 2; bases outside the gene matches: 8. CDR1 is SGHRS, CDR2 YFSETQ, per germline. CDR3 in amino acids: CASIPSGAYQETQYF. The DNA for the CDR3 is TGCGCCAGCATTCCTAGCGGGGCTTATCAAGAGACCCAGTACTTC.

Here the CDR3 reads CASSLTGESEQYF. For the CDR3, the DNA is TGTGCCAGCAGCTTAACAGGGGAATCCGAGCAGTACTTC. V usage is TRBV7-9 and J usage is TRBJ2-7; TRBD1 agrees at 7 bases. V trimming: 2 bases; J trimming: 6 bases; junction bases outside the gene matches: 4. The CDR3 runs 13 residues. CDR1 SEHNR and CDR2 FQNEAQ come from the germline V gene (reference sequence).

The chain links TRBV20-1 to TRBJ2-5, with D possibly being TRBD2 (5 bases). The CDR3 has 10 amino acids. Germline V gene sequence: CDR1 DFQATT, CDR2 SNEGSKA (reference sequence). V shed 3 bases and J shed 9 bases, with 8 bases lying between them. This CDR3 reads CSASVGAQYF. The CDR3, as DNA: TGCAGTGCTAGTGTGGGAGCCCAGTACTTC.

This sequence joins TRBV11-2 and TRBJ1-2, with D unclear. The V gene's germline CDR1 is SGHAT and CDR2 FQNNGV. V dropped 5 bases and J dropped 0 bases, with 4 bases sitting between them. This CDR3 comprises 12 residues. Here the CDR3 DNA reads TGTGCCAGCAGCGTCTCTAACTATGGCTACACCTTC. Its translation: CASSVSNYGYTF.

The chain couples TRBV7-9 to TRBJ1-6, with TRBD1 matching over 8 bases. Germline V gene sequence: CDR1 SEHNR, CDR2 FQNEAQ (reference sequence). There are 13 residues in the CDR3. J was trimmed by 6 bases and V by 10 bases; bases with no gene match: 5. The CDR3 reads CATPTGGNSPLHF. The DNA of the CDR3 is TGTGCCACCCCAACAGGGGGTAATTCACCCCTCCACTTT.

The chain combines TRBV5-1 with TRBJ2-1; D is perhaps TRBD2 (5 bases). Germline loops: CDR1 SGHRS, CDR2 YFSETQ. This CDR3 spans 13 amino acids. V lost 4 bases and J 7 bases, leaving 12 bases between the germline ends. This chain's CDR3 is CASSPWTDNEQFF. Here the CDR3 DNA reads TGCGCCAGCAGCCCATGGACTGATAATGAGCAGTTCTTC.

The chain has TRBV30 and TRBJ1-3, with D possibly matching TRBD1 (5 bases). This CDR3 region has 15 residues. Germline loops: CDR1 GTSNPN, CDR2 SVGIG (reference sequence). Trimming shortened V by 2 bases and J by 0 bases, and 11 bases separated the two germline ends. The chain's CDR3 is CAWSRDSRSGNTIYF. DNA for the CDR3: TGTGCCTGGAGTCGGGACTCACGCTCTGGAAACACCATATATTTT.

This clone was counted only a few times. The V gene is TRBV11-2, the J gene TRBJ2-5; 15 nucleotides agree with TRBD2. The CDR3 consists of 16 residues. CDR1 SGHAT and CDR2 FQNNGV come from the germline V gene. V lost 5 bases to trimming and J lost 2 bases; unmatched junction nucleotides: 3. The CDR3 loop is CASSTGLAGGQETQYF. The CDR3 DNA reads TGTGCCAGCAGCACGGGACTAGCGGGGGGACAAGAGACCCAGTACTTC.

The chain has TRBV30 and TRBJ2-1, with D hard to call. The CDR3 spans 13 residues. Germline assignment: CDR1 GTSNPN and CDR2 SVGIG (reference sequence). Deletions cut 0 bases from V and 4 bases from J, with 7 bases between. The CDR3 nucleotides read TGTGCCTGGAGTGTCAACCGGTACAATGAGCAGTTCTTC. The encoded protein is CAWSVNRYNEQFF.

This chain uses TRBV4-1 with TRBJ2-6; D is possibly TRBD2 (6 bases). Germline assignment: CDR1 MGHRA and CDR2 YSYEKL. The CDR3 is 17 amino acids. V was shortened by 0 bases and J by 0 bases, with 9 bases between the two germline ends. CDR3 coding DNA: TGCGCCAGCAGCCAAGATCGCGGGATCTCTGGGGCCAACGTCCTGACTTTC. Protein product: CASSQDRGISGANVLTF.

The chain is built from TRBV11-2 and TRBJ2-3; D is perhaps TRBD1 (6 bases). CDR3 length equals 14 residues. Trimming removed 1 base from V and 5 bases from J, with 10 bases in between. Germline CDR1 reads SGHAT; CDR2 reads FQNNGV. The CDR3 DNA sequence: TGTGCCAGCAGCTTAGGGACAGTGAAAGATACGCAGTATTTT. Translating gives CASSLGTVKDTQYF.

The chain carries TRBV29-1 and TRBJ1-2; D may be TRBD1 (6 bases). This CDR3 has 15 amino acids. Germline V CDR1 and CDR2: SQVTM, ANQGSEA. V dropped 6 bases and J dropped 4 bases, with 21 bases sitting between them. CDR3 sequence: CSVPIYEPQGYGYTF. The DNA of the CDR3 is TGCAGCGTCCCCATTTATGAGCCACAGGGCTATGGCTACACCTTC. The full variable domain, completed using reference TRBV29-1 and TRBJ1-2, is SAVISQKPSRDICQRGTSLTIQCQVDSQVTMMFWYRQQPGQSLTLIATANQGSEATYESGFVIDKFPISRPNLTFSTLTVSNMSPEDSSIYLCSVPIYEPQGYGYTFGSGTRLTVV.

On this clone: The same CDR3 also results from other DNA sequences found in this sample. The genes are TRBV28 and TRBJ2-7, with D possibly being TRBD2 (6 bases). The CDR3 extends over 12 amino acids. The germline CDR1 and CDR2 sequences are MDHEN and SYDVKM. The V gene lost 8 bases and the J gene lost 4 bases, with 12 bases spanning the gap. DNA for the CDR3: TGTGCCAGCCGGACTGGAGGGTACGAGCAGTACTTC. This gives the protein CASRTGGYEQYF.

The chain has TRBV28 and TRBJ2-7; no firm D call. CDR3 size: 11 residues. The V and J ends lost 8 bases and 0 bases respectively, with 5 bases between them. Germline-derived CDR1 and CDR2 are MDHEN and SYDVKM. The CDR3 sequence is CASLSSYEQYF. CDR3 nucleotides: TGTGCCAGCCTGAGCTCCTACGAGCAGTACTTC.